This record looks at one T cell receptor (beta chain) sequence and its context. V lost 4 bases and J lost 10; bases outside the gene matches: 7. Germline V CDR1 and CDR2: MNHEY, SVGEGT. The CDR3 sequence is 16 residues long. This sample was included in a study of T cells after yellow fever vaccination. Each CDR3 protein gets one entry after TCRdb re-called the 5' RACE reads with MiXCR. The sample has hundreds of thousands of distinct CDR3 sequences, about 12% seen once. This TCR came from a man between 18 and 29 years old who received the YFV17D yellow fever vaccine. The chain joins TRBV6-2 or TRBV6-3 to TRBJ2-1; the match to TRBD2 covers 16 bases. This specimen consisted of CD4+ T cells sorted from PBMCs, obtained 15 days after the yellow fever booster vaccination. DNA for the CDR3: TGTGCCAGCAGTTCCGGGACTAGCGGGGGGGCTGGAGAGCAGTTCTTC. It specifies CASSSGTSGGAGEQFF.